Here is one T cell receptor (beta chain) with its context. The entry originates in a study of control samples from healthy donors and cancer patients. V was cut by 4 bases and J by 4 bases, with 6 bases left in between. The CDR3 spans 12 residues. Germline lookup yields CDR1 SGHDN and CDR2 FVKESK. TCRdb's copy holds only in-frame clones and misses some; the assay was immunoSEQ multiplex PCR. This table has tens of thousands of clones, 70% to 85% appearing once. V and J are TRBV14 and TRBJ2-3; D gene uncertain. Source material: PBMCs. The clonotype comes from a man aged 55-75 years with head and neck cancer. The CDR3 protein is CASSLEADTQYF. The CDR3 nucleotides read TGTGCCAGCAGCCTCGAAGCAGATACGCAGTATTTT.